The rows below give T cell receptor beta chains drawn from one sample of a study of tumor-infiltrating lymphocytes in primary liver carcinoma. TCRdb redid the calling of the multiplex PCR reads with MiXCR, one entry per CDR3 protein. Seen here are around 80,000 distinct CDR3 sequences, 72% observed once, and the top ten hold around 19%. The sample taken for sequencing was liver tumor tissue from sampling region 1. Source of these receptors: a man in his forties with primary liver carcinoma and hepatitis B virus infection. The CDR3 runs from the conserved cysteine through the conserved F or W. Each record gives: clone size, D gene, J gene, V gene, CDR3 DNA, CDR3 protein. A D gene is named only where the DNA matches it firmly. Clone size is given for some rows only: seen once, a few or many times, or a class if the clone is expanded.

abundance: .
d_gene: TRBD2
j_gene: TRBJ2-3
v_gene: TRBV11-2
CDR3nt: TGTGCCAGCTGCTTACTAGCGTTTAGCACAGTTGCGCAGTATTTT
CDR3aa: CASCLLAFSTVAQYF

abundance: once
d_gene: TRBD1
j_gene: TRBJ2-7
v_gene: TRBV19
CDR3nt: TGTGCCAGTAGTATCGCCTGGACAGGTAACTACGAGCAGTACTTC
CDR3aa: CASSIAWTGNYEQYF

abundance: many
d_gene: .
j_gene: TRBJ2-2
v_gene: TRBV25-1
CDR3nt: TGTGCCAGCACCAGCCACCGACTAGGGAGCACCGGGGAGCTGTTTTTT
CDR3aa: CASTSHRLGSTGELFF

abundance: many
d_gene: TRBD2
j_gene: TRBJ2-7
v_gene: TRBV29-1
CDR3nt: TGCAGCGGTCTCTTAGGGACTAGCGGTACCTACGAGCAGTACTTC
CDR3aa: CSGLLGTSGTYEQYF

abundance: .
d_gene: TRBD1
j_gene: TRBJ1-2
v_gene: TRBV10-3
CDR3nt: TGTGCCATCAGGACAGGGAACGGGGACTATGGCTACGTCTTC
CDR3aa: CAIRTGNGDYGYVF

abundance: .
d_gene: TRBD1
j_gene: TRBJ2-7
v_gene: TRBV6-2/TRBV6-3
CDR3nt: TGTGCCAGTAGCGACCGGGACAGGGGAGACGAGCAGTACTTC
CDR3aa: CASSDRDRGDEQYF

abundance: .
d_gene: .
j_gene: TRBJ2-6
v_gene: TRBV6-5
CDR3nt: TGTGCCAGCAGCAACAGACAGGTCGGAACCAACGTCCTGACTTTC
CDR3aa: CASSNRQVGTNVLTF

abundance: .
d_gene: .
j_gene: TRBJ2-5
v_gene: TRBV11-2
CDR3nt: TGTGCCAACAGCTTAGAGGGGAGAAGAGAGACCCTGTACTTC
CDR3aa: CANSLEGRRETLYF

abundance: once
d_gene: .
j_gene: TRBJ1-1
v_gene: TRBV29-1
CDR3nt: TGCAGCATCGCAGCAGGGGCCCAAATGAACACTAAAGCTTTCTTT
CDR3aa: CSIAAGAQMNTKAFF

abundance: .
d_gene: .
j_gene: TRBJ2-1
v_gene: TRBV29-1
CDR3nt: TGCAGCGTAGTCGGGATAGGGGGTCTAGGGCAGTTCTTC
CDR3aa: CSVVGIGGLGQFF

abundance: .
d_gene: .
j_gene: TRBJ2-7
v_gene: TRBV29-1
CDR3nt: TGCAGCGTTCAGTGGGAGGCCTACTCCTACGAGCAATACTTC
CDR3aa: CSVQWEAYSYEQYF

abundance: .
d_gene: .
j_gene: TRBJ1-2
v_gene: TRBV28
CDR3nt: TGTGCCAGCACCCCCACGGTCCTGAGAGAGGGGGACTATGGCTACACCTTC
CDR3aa: CASTPTVLREGDYGYTF

abundance: once
d_gene: .
j_gene: TRBJ2-3
v_gene: TRBV10-1
CDR3nt: TGCGCCACCAGTGGGAGGCCAGATACGCAGTATTTT
CDR3aa: CATSGRPDTQYF

abundance: .
d_gene: .
j_gene: TRBJ2-1
v_gene: TRBV6-5
CDR3nt: TGTGCCGGCAGCCCCTGGGGAAGGCTCGGGTACAATGAGCAGTTCTTC
CDR3aa: CAGSPWGRLGYNEQFF

abundance: .
d_gene: .
j_gene: TRBJ2-4
v_gene: TRBV9
CDR3nt: TGTGCCAGCAGCGTAGCTATAGCGTCAAACATTCAGTACTTC
CDR3aa: CASSVAIASNIQYF

abundance: .
d_gene: .
j_gene: TRBJ1-2
v_gene: TRBV29-1
CDR3nt: TGCATCGTTACAAGAGGGGGGACGGGTGGCTACACCTTC
CDR3aa: CIVTRGGTGGYTF

abundance: .
d_gene: .
j_gene: TRBJ2-7
v_gene: TRBV6-1
CDR3nt: TGTGCCGGCAATGAATGGGTTTTCTATGAGCAGTACTTC
CDR3aa: CAGNEWVFYEQYF

abundance: .
d_gene: TRBD2
j_gene: TRBJ2-2
v_gene: TRBV11-1
CDR3nt: TGTGCCAGCAGCTTAGACACTGGGGCAGGGACTAGCACCGGGGAGCTGTTTTTT
CDR3aa: CASSLDTGAGTSTGELFF

abundance: .
d_gene: .
j_gene: TRBJ1-5
v_gene: TRBV4-1
CDR3nt: TGCACCAGGAGCCAAGATGGAGGGAGCAATCAGCCCCAGCATTTT
CDR3aa: CTRSQDGGSNQPQHF

abundance: many
d_gene: .
j_gene: TRBJ2-7
v_gene: TRBV7-9
CDR3nt: TGTGCCGGAACTTTGGGGGAGCAGTACGAGCAGTACTTC
CDR3aa: CAGTLGEQYEQYF

abundance: many
d_gene: .
j_gene: TRBJ2-5
v_gene: TRBV30
CDR3nt: TGTGCCTGGAGTACAGGTCTCTTGCGTGAGACCCAGTACTTC
CDR3aa: CAWSTGLLRETQYF

abundance: few
d_gene: .
j_gene: TRBJ2-1
v_gene: TRBV28
CDR3nt: TGTGCCAGCAGTTTAACCTACAATGTGCAGTTCTTC
CDR3aa: CASSLTYNVQFF

abundance: many
d_gene: .
j_gene: TRBJ2-1
v_gene: TRBV12-3/TRBV12-4
CDR3nt: TGTGCCAGCAGTTTAGGGGCAGGGGGGAACAATGAGCAGTTCTTC
CDR3aa: CASSLGAGGNNEQFF

abundance: .
d_gene: .
j_gene: TRBJ2-5
v_gene: TRBV11-2
CDR3nt: TGTGCTAGCAGCTCAGAGGAAAGGGCTCAGTACTTC
CDR3aa: CASSSEERAQYF

abundance: few
d_gene: .
j_gene: TRBJ2-7
v_gene: TRBV6-6
CDR3nt: TGTGCCAACAGTTACTCGTATCGGGACGGGCGGAACGAGCGGTACTTC
CDR3aa: CANSYSYRDGRNERYF

abundance: .
d_gene: .
j_gene: TRBJ1-3
v_gene: TRBV2
CDR3nt: TGTGCCAGCAGTGAACAGGGGTCTGGAAACACCATATATTTT
CDR3aa: CASSEQGSGNTIYF

abundance: .
d_gene: TRBD2
j_gene: TRBJ2-2
v_gene: TRBV11-2
CDR3nt: TGTGCCAGCAGCTCTTTAACGGGTGGGAGGGCCACGGGGGAACCGTTTTTT
CDR3aa: CASSSLTGGRATGEPFF

abundance: .
d_gene: .
j_gene: TRBJ2-3
v_gene: TRBV11-2
CDR3nt: TGTGCCAGTAGCGCTTGGACAGATACACAGTATTTT
CDR3aa: CASSAWTDTQYF

abundance: .
d_gene: .
j_gene: TRBJ1-4
v_gene: TRBV6-1
CDR3nt: TGTGCCAGTAGGAAGCGGAAGAGGGAAAAACCGTTTTTT
CDR3aa: CASRKRKREKPFF

abundance: medium-sized
d_gene: TRBD2
j_gene: TRBJ2-5
v_gene: TRBV11-2
CDR3nt: TGTGCCAGCAGCCCGGGGGGAAGGCAGGCAATAGAGACCCAGTACTTC
CDR3aa: CASSPGGRQAIETQYF

abundance: many
d_gene: TRBD1
j_gene: TRBJ2-3
v_gene: TRBV30
CDR3nt: TGTGCCGGGAAGGGGAACAGGGGCCCAAGCACAGATACGCAGTATTTT
CDR3aa: CAGKGNRGPSTDTQYF

abundance: many
d_gene: .
j_gene: TRBJ2-3
v_gene: TRBV6-5
CDR3nt: TGTGCCAGCAGTTACAAAAGACACGGGGGCCCAGATACGCAGTATTTT
CDR3aa: CASSYKRHGGPDTQYF

abundance: .
d_gene: TRBD1
j_gene: TRBJ2-3
v_gene: TRBV10-1
CDR3nt: TGCGCCAGCAGTATAACCGGGACAGGGAGCGATACGCAGTATTTT
CDR3aa: CASSITGTGSDTQYF

abundance: .
d_gene: .
j_gene: TRBJ1-1
v_gene: TRBV6-5
CDR3nt: TGTGCCGGCAGTTCCAGCAGGGTCGGGGAAACTTTCTTT
CDR3aa: CAGSSSRVGETFF

abundance: .
d_gene: TRBD1
j_gene: TRBJ2-7
v_gene: TRBV10-3
CDR3nt: TGTGCCATCAGTGCCCTTTCCCCAAGACAGGGGTTCGGCGAGCAGTACTTC
CDR3aa: CAISALSPRQGFGEQYF

abundance: .
d_gene: TRBD1
j_gene: TRBJ1-5
v_gene: TRBV2
CDR3nt: TGTGCCAGCAGACAGGGGGCGAACAATCAGTCCCAGCATTTT
CDR3aa: CASRQGANNQSQHF

abundance: .
d_gene: .
j_gene: TRBJ2-1
v_gene: TRBV9
CDR3nt: TGTGCCAGCAGCGCTTACTACAATGAGCAGTTCTTC
CDR3aa: CASSAYYNEQFF

abundance: .
d_gene: .
j_gene: TRBJ2-1
v_gene: TRBV29-1
CDR3nt: TGCAGCGCCCTCGACTGGGGTGGCTATAATGAGCAGTTCTTC
CDR3aa: CSALDWGGYNEQFF

abundance: .
d_gene: .
j_gene: TRBJ1-5
v_gene: TRBV6-2/TRBV6-3
CDR3nt: TGTCCCAGCAGTTCTCTAGGGGATTCGCCCCAACATTTT
CDR3aa: CPSSSLGDSPQHF

abundance: .
d_gene: .
j_gene: TRBJ2-7
v_gene: TRBV11-2
CDR3nt: TGTGCCAGCAGCTTAGATCCGTGGGACGGTATCTACGAGCAGTATTTC
CDR3aa: CASSLDPWDGIYEQYF

abundance: .
d_gene: TRBD2
j_gene: TRBJ2-5
v_gene: TRBV28
CDR3nt: TGTGCCGGCAGCTCCCTAAATGCGGGAGCAGAGACCCAGTACTTC
CDR3aa: CAGSSLNAGAETQYF

abundance: .
d_gene: TRBD2
j_gene: TRBJ2-1
v_gene: TRBV5-5
CDR3nt: TGTGTCAGCAGCCCGGAACTAGCGGGAGCCCTGAGCGATGAGCAGTTCTTC
CDR3aa: CVSSPELAGALSDEQFF

abundance: .
d_gene: .
j_gene: TRBJ2-2
v_gene: TRBV6-5
CDR3nt: TGTGCCAGCCGGGCTCCTAACACCGGGGAGCTGTTTTTT
CDR3aa: CASRAPNTGELFF

abundance: many
d_gene: .
j_gene: TRBJ1-1
v_gene: TRBV7-2
CDR3nt: TGTGCCAGCAGCTTAGGGGATGGACAGAAAGCTTTCTTT
CDR3aa: CASSLGDGQKAFF

abundance: .
d_gene: .
j_gene: TRBJ2-7
v_gene: TRBV11-2
CDR3nt: TGTGCCAGCAGCCTTGGCGAGACTCTATCCTACGAGCAGTACTTC
CDR3aa: CASSLGETLSYEQYF

abundance: many
d_gene: .
j_gene: TRBJ2-7
v_gene: TRBV4-1
CDR3nt: TGCGCCAGCAGCCTTCTACCCGACGATCTTGGGCTCGGGCAGTACTTC
CDR3aa: CASSLLPDDLGLGQYF

abundance: .
d_gene: .
j_gene: TRBJ2-1
v_gene: TRBV4-1
CDR3nt: TGCGCCAGCAGCCAGGCTTCTATCTTCGAGCAGTTCTTC
CDR3aa: CASSQASIFEQFF

abundance: .
d_gene: .
j_gene: TRBJ2-1
v_gene: TRBV11-2
CDR3nt: TGTGCCAGCAGCCTCCCCTACCGGGGTCCCGTGAAACAGGTTCGCTCCTACAGTAAGCAGTTCTTC
CDR3aa: CASSLPYRGPVKQVRSYSKQFF

abundance: .
d_gene: .
j_gene: TRBJ1-2
v_gene: TRBV6-5
CDR3nt: TGTGCCAGCAATCGGGGGTTGGGCGACTACACCTTC
CDR3aa: CASNRGLGDYTF

abundance: .
d_gene: TRBD2
j_gene: TRBJ2-7
v_gene: TRBV6-5
CDR3nt: TGTGCCAGCGGTTACAGTAGTCGGTTAGCGGGGGGGGGGCAGTACTTC
CDR3aa: CASGYSSRLAGGGQYF

abundance: .
d_gene: .
j_gene: TRBJ2-5
v_gene: TRBV11-2
CDR3nt: TGTGCTAACAGGCCAACGGGGGGCAGAGAGACCCAGTACTTC
CDR3aa: CANRPTGGRETQYF

abundance: .
d_gene: TRBD2
j_gene: TRBJ2-2
v_gene: TRBV4-1
CDR3nt: TGCGCCAGCAGTCGAGGGGGGGGACTAGCGGGATGGATCACCGGGGAGCTGTTTTTT
CDR3aa: CASSRGGGLAGWITGELFF

abundance: many
d_gene: TRBD1
j_gene: TRBJ2-3
v_gene: TRBV6-5
CDR3nt: TGTGCCAGCAGCCGGGGACAGGGCACAGATACGCAGTATTTT
CDR3aa: CASSRGQGTDTQYF

abundance: .
d_gene: .
j_gene: TRBJ2-7
v_gene: TRBV7-9
CDR3nt: TGTGTCAGCAGCTTAGAGTCAGCAGGGACCTACGAGCAGTACTTC
CDR3aa: CVSSLESAGTYEQYF

abundance: .
d_gene: .
j_gene: TRBJ2-2
v_gene: TRBV29-1
CDR3nt: TGCAGCGCTAGACAGGAGATGAACACCGAGGAGCTGTTTTTT
CDR3aa: CSARQEMNTEELFF